These 4 T cell receptor beta chains share one sample of origin, sequenced in a study of shared clonotypes between healthy human individuals (dated by TCRdb to the early 2020s). CD8 naive samples were obtained by positive selection for CCR7 among CD45RO-negative cells, yielding a CD45RA+CCR7+ population from which TemRA cells were excluded. The library was generated by the immunoSEQ multiplex PCR assay. Here the immuneACCESS table is served through TCRdb, limited to in-frame sequences with V and J called. Missing clones are a known gap in these copies; in checked studies unresolved V genes cover under half, and the rest lacks a known reason. The sample data list under 850,000 clones, and 80% to 95% of these were observed just once. The ten largest clones capture about 24% of the sample. The sequenced sample was naive CD8+ T cells sorted from blood. The label giving this sample's cell subset or site can be read as: CD45RA+CCR7+. These TCRs come from a young man in good health.

The gene calls are TRBV7-9 and TRBJ2-7; 8 positions agree with TRBD1. Trimming at V came to 5 bases and at J to 2 bases, leaving 2 bases not matched to a gene. Germline CDR1 SEHNR, CDR2 FQNEAQ (reference sequence). CDR3 length: 13 amino acids. The CDR3 DNA reads as TGTGCCAGCAGCCCCAGGGGGCCCTACGAGCAGTACTTC. This translates into CASSPRGPYEQYF. The full variable domain, with the rest looked up from reference TRBV7-9 and TRBJ2-7, is DTGVSQNPRHKITKRGQNVTFRCDPISEHNRLYWYRQTLGQGPEFLTYFQNEAQLEKSRLLSDRFSAERPKGSFSTLEIQRTEQGDSAMYLCASSPRGPYEQYFGPGTRLTVT.

The CDR3: CASSVRLAGDPYEQYF. In nucleotides, the CDR3 is TGTGCCAGCAGCGTCAGACTAGCGGGAGACCCCTACGAGCAGTACTTC. The genes are TRBV2 and TRBJ2-7; 12 bases agree with TRBD2. Germline values: CDR1 SNHLY, CDR2 FYNNEI. The CDR3 covers 16 residues. Trimming took 6 bases from V and 2 from J; bases not matched to a gene: 8.

The chain is built from TRBV7-3 and TRBJ2-2; the D gene could be TRBD1 or TRBD2 (5 bases each). This CDR3 spans 15 amino acids. The ends were cut back, 2 bases at V and 8 bases at J, with 15 bases in the middle. Germline V CDR1 and CDR2: SGHTA, FQGTGA. Here the CDR3 DNA reads TGTGCCAGCAGCTTAGGGACGTCAATGACGGGGGAGCTGTTTTTT. This gives the protein CASSLGTSMTGELFF.

The V and J genes are TRBV11-2 and TRBJ2-3, with 13 nucleotides matching TRBD2. Germline-derived CDR1 and CDR2 are SGHAT and FQNNGV. Germline trimming cut 5 bases from V and 6 bases from J; bases unmatched to any gene: 14. The CDR3 extends over 18 amino acids. CDR3 nucleotides: TGTGCCAGCAGCCTCTCCCTTGGACTAGCGGGAGTCGGGGATACGCAGTATTTT. Protein product: CASSLSLGLAGVGDTQYF.